These 2 T cell receptor beta chains came from one sample sequenced in a study of T cells in Graves' hyperthyroidism and ophthalmopathy (dated by TCRdb to 2018 to 2020). To prepare the library, multiplex PCR was applied. For sequencing, an Illumina HiSeq 2000 was employed. TCR beta CDR3 regions were amplified from RNA transcripts. A first-round RT-PCR of the TCR CDR3 used the HTBI primer set with the Qiagen OneStep RT-PCR kit. TCRdb ran its own pipeline on the public reads, namely fastp trimming at Q25 and MiXCR clone calling, and kept in-frame beta chains. Rows with a matching CDR3 protein are joined into one entry that keeps the most common DNA and genes. Recorded for this sample are some 700,000 distinct CDR3 sequences; 15% to 20% of them occurred a single time. The ten most abundant clones make up around a sixth of the sample. The material sequenced was blood. These receptors all stem from a man aged 45-65 years with Graves' hyperthyroidism.

V is TRBV9 and J is TRBJ2-1; unclear D gene. CDR1 and CDR2 (germline): SGDLS, YYNGEE. The CDR3 extends over 13 amino acids. Deletions cut 1 base from V and 3 bases from J, with 5 bases between. CDR3 nucleotide sequence: TGTGCCAGCAGCGTATACAGCTACAATGAGCAGTTCTTC. Translation gives CASSVYSYNEQFF.

This clonotype showed up many times. The J gene is TRBJ2-3, the V gene TRBV7-2, with 10 bases matching TRBD2. The CDR3 is 18 amino acids. The ends lost 5 bases at V and 0 bases at J; junction bases unmatched: 11. Germline CDR1 and CDR2: SGHTA and FQGNSA. CDR3 sequence (DNA): TGTGCCAGCAGCCCGGCGCCTAGCGGGAGTGGGAGCACAGATACGCAGTATTTT. It translates to CASSPAPSGSGSTDTQYF.